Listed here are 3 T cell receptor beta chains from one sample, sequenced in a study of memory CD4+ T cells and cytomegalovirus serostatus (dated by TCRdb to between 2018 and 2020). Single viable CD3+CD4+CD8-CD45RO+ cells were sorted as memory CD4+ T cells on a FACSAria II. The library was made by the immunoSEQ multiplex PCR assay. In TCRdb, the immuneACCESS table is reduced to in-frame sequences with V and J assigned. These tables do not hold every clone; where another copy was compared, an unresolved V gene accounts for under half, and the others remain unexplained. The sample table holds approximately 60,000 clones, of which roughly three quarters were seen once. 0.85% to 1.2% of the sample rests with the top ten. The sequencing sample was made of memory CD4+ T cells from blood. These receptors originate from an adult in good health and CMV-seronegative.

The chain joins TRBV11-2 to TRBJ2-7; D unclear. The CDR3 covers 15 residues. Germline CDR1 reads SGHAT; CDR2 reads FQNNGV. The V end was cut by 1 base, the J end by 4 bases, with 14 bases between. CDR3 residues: CASSLGFNSAYEQYF. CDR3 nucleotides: TGTGCCAGCAGCTTAGGGTTCAATTCGGCTTACGAGCAGTACTTC.

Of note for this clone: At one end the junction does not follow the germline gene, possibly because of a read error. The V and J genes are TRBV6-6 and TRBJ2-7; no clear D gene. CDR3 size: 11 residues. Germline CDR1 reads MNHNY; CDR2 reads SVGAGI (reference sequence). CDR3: CASSYGDASDF. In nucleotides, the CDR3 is TGTGCCAGCAGTTACGGAGACGCTTCGGACTTC.

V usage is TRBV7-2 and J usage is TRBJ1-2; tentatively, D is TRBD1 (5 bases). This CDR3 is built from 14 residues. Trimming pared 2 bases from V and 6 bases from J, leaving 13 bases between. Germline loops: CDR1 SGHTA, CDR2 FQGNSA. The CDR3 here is CASSLFDGGNGYTF. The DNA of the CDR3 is TGTGCCAGCAGCTTATTTGACGGGGGGAATGGCTACACCTTC.